These 21 T cell receptor beta chains originate from one sample sequenced in a study of CD8 T cells in Susac syndrome. Reverse transcription used about 0.45 to 1 ug RNA and random hexamers. TCRdb re-called the immunoSEQ multiplex PCR reads through MiXCR, storing one row per CDR3 protein. The sample carries approximately 19,000 distinct CDR3 sequences, roughly 96% recorded once. Sample: CD8+ T cells from PBMCs. The receptors were sampled from a human donor in good health.

The chain employs TRBV6-2 or TRBV6-3 and TRBJ2-1; 7 bases are a match to TRBD2. The germline V gene has CDR1 MNHEY and CDR2 SVGEGT. CDR3 length equals 14 residues. The V and J ends lost 4 bases and 9 bases, in that order; junction bases with no gene match: 9. In DNA form, the CDR3 reads TGTGCCAGCAGTTTATGGGGAGGGTACGGTGAGCAGTTCTTC. Its translation: CASSLWGGYGEQFF.

This sequence joins TRBV5-1 and TRBJ1-1; tentatively, D is TRBD1 (5 bases). The CDR3 is 14 amino acids. Germline CDR1 is SGHRS and CDR2 is YFSETQ. Trimming cost V 2 bases and J 0 bases, with 8 bases left between them. The CDR3, as DNA: TGCGCCAGCAGCTTCAGGGATATGAACACTGAAGCTTTCTTT. Its translation is CASSFRDMNTEAFF. The variable domain in full, completed from reference TRBV5-1 and TRBJ1-1, reads KAGVTQTPRYLIKTRGQQVTLSCSPISGHRSVSWYQQTPGQGLQFLFEYFSETQRNKGNFPGRFSGRQFSNSRSEMNVSTLELGDSALYLCASSFRDMNTEAFFGQGTRLTVV.

The V gene is TRBV20-1, the J gene TRBJ2-1; TRBD2 matches 8 bases. Trimming took 6 bases from V and 15 from J; bases not matched to a gene: 13. Germline V lookup: CDR1 DFQATT, CDR2 SNEGSKA (reference sequence). This CDR3 has 12 amino acids. Here the CDR3 reads CSAQEGERELFF. The CDR3, as DNA: TGCAGTGCCCAGGAAGGAGAGCGGGAGTTGTTCTTC.

V and J are TRBV6-5 and TRBJ2-1, with no clear D. The CDR3 contains 14 residues. The V and J ends lost 8 bases and 8 bases respectively, with 19 bases between them. From germline, CDR1 is MNHEY and CDR2 SVGAGI. CDR3 sequence reads: CASSYMSITDEQFF. CDR3 nucleotides: TGTGCCAGCTCATACATGTCTATTACGGATGAGCAGTTCTTC.

This clonotype was seen a few times. The chain joins TRBV7-9 to TRBJ2-7, with a possible D match to TRBD1 (6 bases). This CDR3 comprises 15 residues. CDR1 and CDR2 (germline): SEHNR, FQNEAQ (reference sequence). V was clipped by 4 bases and J by 3 bases, with 16 bases between them. The CDR3: CASSWTGTKNYEQYF. As DNA, the CDR3 is TGTGCCAGCAGCTGGACCGGGACAAAGAACTACGAGCAGTACTTC.

The chain is built from TRBV9 and TRBJ2-5, with TRBD2 matching 7 bases. CDR1 and CDR2 (germline): SGDLS, YYNGEE. This CDR3 has 14 residues. V was pared by 3 bases and J by 4 bases, with 6 bases of the junction left unmatched. In nucleotides, the CDR3 is TGTGCCAGCAGCGCGGCGGGAGTGTCAGAGACCCAGTACTTC. Amino acid sequence: CASSAAGVSETQYF.

The genes are TRBV6-1 and TRBJ2-7; D not resolved. Looked up from germline, CDR1 is MNHNS and CDR2 is SASEGT. This CDR3 has 12 residues. V shed 2 bases and J shed 0 bases, with 2 bases lying between them. The chain's CDR3 is CASSEPSYEQYF. Here the CDR3 DNA reads TGTGCCAGCAGTGAACCCTCCTACGAGCAGTACTTC.

The V gene is TRBV27, the J gene TRBJ2-2; D possibly corresponds to TRBD1 (5 bases). V lost 1 base and J 3 bases, leaving 12 bases between the germline ends. The germline V gene encodes CDR1 MNHEY and CDR2 SMNVEV (reference sequence). The CDR3 runs 16 residues. Here the CDR3 reads CASSLLAGQDTGELFF. CDR3 nucleotide sequence: TGTGCCAGCAGTTTATTGGCAGGGCAAGACACCGGGGAGCTGTTTTTT.

The J gene is TRBJ1-4, the V gene TRBV7-2; D call uncertain. V lost 2 bases and J 0 bases, leaving 7 bases between the germline ends. Germline V lookup: CDR1 SGHTA, CDR2 FQGNSA. This CDR3 has 15 residues. The CDR3 nucleotides are TGTGCCAGCAGCTTAAATGTTGCAACTAATGAAAAACTGTTTTTT. It translates to CASSLNVATNEKLFF.

V gene TRBV28 combines with J gene TRBJ1-5; D call uncertain. Germline V gene data show CDR1 as MDHEN and CDR2 as SYDVKM. The CDR3 totals 14 residues. Trimming left V 7 bases short and J 6 bases short, with 16 bases between. In DNA form, the CDR3 reads TGTGCCAGCACCCCCCGGGTCCCGGGTCAGCCCCAGCATTTT. This codes for CASTPRVPGQPQHF.

V gene TRBV27 combines with J gene TRBJ2-1, with a weak D call TRBD2 (6 bases). Trimming removed 2 bases from V and 2 bases from J, with 13 bases in between. The CDR3 contains 16 residues. Germline CDR1 is MNHEY and CDR2 is SMNVEV (reference sequence). The CDR3 loop is CASSLAFAGPYNEQFF. For the CDR3, the DNA is TGTGCCAGCAGTTTAGCGTTTGCGGGACCCTACAATGAGCAGTTCTTC.

V usage is TRBV27 and J usage is TRBJ1-1; D uncertain. The V and J ends lost 6 bases and 1 base respectively, with 9 bases between them. CDR3 length: 13 amino acids. The V gene's germline CDR1 is MNHEY and CDR2 SMNVEV (reference sequence). This CDR3 reads CASSLGWNTEAFF. The DNA of the CDR3 is TGTGCCAGCAGCCTCGGTTGGAACACTGAAGCTTTCTTT.

V and J are TRBV5-4 and TRBJ2-7, with 11 bases identical to TRBD1. The CDR3 contains 14 residues. Germline assignment: CDR1 SGHNT and CDR2 YYREEE (reference sequence). V gave up 4 bases and J gave up 3 bases; unmatched junction bases: 3. The CDR3 DNA sequence: TGTGCCAGCAGCCGGGACAGGGGGATCTACGAGCAGTACTTC. This encodes CASSRDRGIYEQYF.

The chain uses TRBV12-3 or TRBV12-4 and TRBJ2-5; a possible D gene is TRBD2 (5 bases). This CDR3 has 13 residues. Between the trimmed V and J ends, which lost 3 bases and 2 bases, there was a span of 7 bases. As DNA, the CDR3 is TGTGCCAGCAGTTTTACGGGGCAAGAGACCCAGTACTTC. Its translation is CASSFTGQETQYF.

The chain has TRBV19 and TRBJ2-7, with D uncertain. V was pared by 4 bases and J by 6 bases, with 13 bases between. Germline CDR1 LNHDA, CDR2 SQIVND (reference sequence). This CDR3 region has 13 residues. The CDR3 spells CASSRAPGVEQYV. DNA of the CDR3: TGTGCCAGTAGTAGGGCCCCAGGAGTCGAGCAGTACGTC.

The chain links TRBV27 to TRBJ2-3; 11 bases are shared with TRBD2. This CDR3 region has 15 residues. The V gene's germline CDR1 is MNHEY and CDR2 SMNVEV (reference sequence). V gave up 6 bases and J gave up 6 bases; unmatched junction bases: 8. The CDR3 DNA reads as TGTGCCAGCAGAATAGCGGGAGGGCCTCGGGATACGCAGTATTTT. Protein product: CASRIAGGPRDTQYF.

The chain links TRBV9 to TRBJ2-1, with 7 bases identical to TRBD1. The J segment lost 6 bases and the V segment lost 3 bases, leaving 15 bases of the junction unmatched. This CDR3 comprises 17 residues. From germline, CDR1 is SGDLS and CDR2 YYNGEE. DNA of the CDR3: TGTGCCAGCAGCGGACCCCGAGAGGGACAGTCCATCAATGAGCAGTTCTTC. Protein: CASSGPREGQSINEQFF.

The chain combines TRBV24-1 with TRBJ2-1, with 10 positions matching TRBD2. Germline loops: CDR1 KGHDR, CDR2 SFDVKD. V was pared by 7 bases and J by 5 bases, with 19 bases of the junction left unmatched. The CDR3 is made up of 19 amino acids. The DNA for the CDR3 is TGTGCCACCAGCGAATCCTATAGCGGGAGGAATAGTGATAACAATGAGCAGTTCTTC. Its protein product is CATSESYSGRNSDNNEQFF.

The chain joins TRBV7-9 to TRBJ2-1, with TRBD2 matching over 7 bases. J lost 9 bases, V lost 2 bases, and 10 bases had no gene match. Per germline, CDR1 SEHNR and CDR2 FQNEAQ (reference sequence). CDR3 length: 15 residues. The CDR3 is CASSLPPTSSPEQFF. The DNA for the CDR3 is TGTGCCAGCAGCTTACCCCCGACTAGCTCGCCTGAGCAGTTCTTC. The full variable domain, in which reference TRBV7-9 and TRBJ2-1 provide the parts outside the CDR3, is DTGVSQNPRHKITKRGQNVTFRCDPISEHNRLYWYRQTLGQGPEFLTYFQNEAQLEKSRLLSDRFSAERPKGSFSTLEIQRTEQGDSAMYLCASSLPPTSSPEQFFGPGTRLTVL.

This sequence joins TRBV3-1 and TRBJ2-3; D possibly corresponds to TRBD1 (6 bases). Trimming pared 2 bases from V and 1 base from J, leaving 19 bases between. This CDR3 is built from 18 residues. CDR1 and CDR2 (germline): LGHDT, YNNKEL (reference sequence). CDR3 nucleotide sequence: TGTGCCAGCAGCCAATATCCCCCGGACAGCGAGGGCACAGATACGCAGTATTTT. It is translated as CASSQYPPDSEGTDTQYF.

This chain joins TRBV4-3 and TRBJ1-3; tentative D call: TRBD1 (5 bases). Trimming cost V 0 bases and J 4 bases, with 13 bases left between them. The CDR3 consists of 16 residues. CDR1 LGHNA and CDR2 YSLEER come from the germline V gene. CDR3: CASSQDQEGPGNTIYF. CDR3 nucleotide sequence: TGCGCCAGCAGCCAAGATCAAGAGGGACCGGGAAACACCATATATTTT.